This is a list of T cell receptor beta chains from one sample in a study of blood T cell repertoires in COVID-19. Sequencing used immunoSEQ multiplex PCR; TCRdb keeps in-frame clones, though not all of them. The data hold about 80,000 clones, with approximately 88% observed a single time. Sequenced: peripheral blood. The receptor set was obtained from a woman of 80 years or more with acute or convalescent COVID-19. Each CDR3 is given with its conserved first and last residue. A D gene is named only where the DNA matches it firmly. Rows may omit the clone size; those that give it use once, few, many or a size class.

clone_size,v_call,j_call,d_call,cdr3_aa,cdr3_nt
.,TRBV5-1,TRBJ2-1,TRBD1,CASRGTGASYNEQFF,TGCGCCAGCAGAGGGACAGGGGCCTCCTACAATGAGCAGTTCTTC
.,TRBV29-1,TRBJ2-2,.,CSVGPGVSNTGELFF,TGCAGCGTTGGCCCAGGGGTTTCGAACACCGGGGAGCTGTTTTTT
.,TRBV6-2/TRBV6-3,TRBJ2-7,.,CASTPTGKAYEQYF,TGTGCCAGCACCCCGACCGGGAAGGCCTACGAGCAGTACTTC
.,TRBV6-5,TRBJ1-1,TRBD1,CASSSPTGGQTEAFF,TGTGCCAGCAGTTCCCCGACAGGGGGTCAAACTGAAGCTTTCTTT
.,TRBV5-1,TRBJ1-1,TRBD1,CASSLKTGERNTEAFF,TGCGCCAGCAGCTTGAAGACAGGGGAAAGGAACACTGAAGCTTTCTTT
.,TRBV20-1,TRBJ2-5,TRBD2,CSAGATSGRVETQYF,TGCAGTGCTGGTGCGACTAGCGGGAGGGTGGAGACCCAGTACTTC
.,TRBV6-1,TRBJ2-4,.,CASSEVVYIQYF,TGTGCCAGCAGTGAAGTAGTATACATTCAGTACTTC
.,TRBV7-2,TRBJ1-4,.,CASSQPGGGLFF,TGTGCCAGCAGCCAGCCGGGAGGCGGGTTGTTTTTT
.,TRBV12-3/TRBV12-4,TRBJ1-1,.,CASSRGGGAEAFF,TGTGCCAGCAGCCGCGGGGGGGGCGCTGAAGCTTTCTTT
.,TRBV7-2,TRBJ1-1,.,CASRPHWGRDGEAFF,TGTGCCAGCAGACCCCATTGGGGCAGGGATGGTGAAGCTTTCTTT
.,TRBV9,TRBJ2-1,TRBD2,CASSVASGGYNEQFF,TGTGCCAGCAGCGTAGCTAGCGGGGGGTACAATGAGCAGTTCTTC
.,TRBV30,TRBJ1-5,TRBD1,CAWSGQGAGGPQHF,TGTGCCTGGAGTGGACAGGGGGCTGGCGGGCCCCAGCATTTT
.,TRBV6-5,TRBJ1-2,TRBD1,CASSWRDRGYYGYTF,TGTGCCAGCAGTTGGCGGGACAGGGGGTACTATGGCTACACCTTC
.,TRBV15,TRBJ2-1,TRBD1,CATSNDRGMKNEQFF,TGTGCCACCAGCAACGACAGGGGGATGAAAAATGAGCAGTTCTTC
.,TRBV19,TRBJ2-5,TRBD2,CASSPRTSGKVTQYF,TGTGCCAGTAGTCCACGGACTAGCGGGAAGGTGACCCAGTACTTC
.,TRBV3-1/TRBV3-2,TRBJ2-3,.,CASSQDRVGRVNPDTQYF,TGTGCCAGCAGCCAAGATAGGGTGGGGCGAGTTAACCCAGATACGCAGTATTTT
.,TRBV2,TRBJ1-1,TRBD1,CASRTGQGDTEAFF,TGTGCCAGCAGGACGGGACAGGGGGACACTGAAGCTTTCTTT
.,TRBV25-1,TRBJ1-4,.,CASGKGEGNEKLFF,TGTGCCAGCGGCAAGGGGGAGGGCAATGAAAAACTGTTTTTT
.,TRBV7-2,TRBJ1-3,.,CASSLRTAGNTIYF,TGTGCCAGCAGCCTAAGGACAGCTGGAAACACCATATATTTT
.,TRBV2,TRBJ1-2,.,CASSGGVPWGYTF,TGTGCCAGCAGTGGGGGGGTTCCTTGGGGCTACACCTTC
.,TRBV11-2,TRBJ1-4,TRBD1,CASSSRQGGSNEKLFF,TGTGCCAGCAGCTCCCGACAGGGGGGTTCTAATGAAAAACTGTTTTTT
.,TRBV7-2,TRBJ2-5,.,CASSLVRTQETQYF,TGTGCCAGCAGCTTAGTTAGGACTCAAGAGACCCAGTACTTC
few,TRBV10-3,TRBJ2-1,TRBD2,CAISGSAGGYYNEQFF,TGTGCCATCAGTGGGTCAGCGGGAGGTTACTACAATGAGCAGTTCTTC
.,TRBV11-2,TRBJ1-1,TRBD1,CASSGVGQELRNTEAFF,TGTGCCAGCAGCGGGGTGGGACAGGAATTAAGGAACACTGAAGCTTTCTTT
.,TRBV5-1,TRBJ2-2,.,CASSLDRANTGELFF,TGCGCCAGCAGCTTGGACAGGGCGAACACCGGGGAGCTGTTTTTT
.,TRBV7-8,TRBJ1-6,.,CASSLDPRRSRGRNSPLHF,TGTGCCAGCAGCTTAGATCCCCGGCGCAGCAGGGGTCGTAATTCACCCCTCCACTTT
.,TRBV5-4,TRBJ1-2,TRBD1,CASSSGQGAGGYTF,TGTGCCAGCAGCTCAGGACAGGGGGCTGGGGGCTACACCTTC
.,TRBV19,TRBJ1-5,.,CASIGFFSRGNQPQHF,TGTGCCAGTATCGGGTTTTTCTCGAGGGGCAATCAGCCCCAGCATTTT
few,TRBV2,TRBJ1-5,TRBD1,CASSLSDRGNQPQHF,TGTGCCAGCAGTTTGTCCGACAGGGGCAATCAGCCCCAGCATTTT
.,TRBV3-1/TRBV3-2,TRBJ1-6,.,CASSQAGGRGAPLHF,TGTGCCAGCAGCCAAGCTGGGGGTCGGGGGGCGCCCCTCCACTTT
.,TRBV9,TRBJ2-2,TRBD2,CASSPAGANTGELFF,TGTGCCAGCAGCCCAGCGGGGGCGAACACCGGGGAGCTGTTTTTT
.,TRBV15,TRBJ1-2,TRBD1,CATSRHGGGGNYGYTF,TGTGCCACCAGCAGACATGGCGGAGGGGGCAACTATGGCTACACCTTC
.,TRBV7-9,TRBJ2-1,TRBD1,CASSPWTGVNEQFF,TGTGCCAGCAGCCCCTGGACAGGGGTAAATGAGCAGTTCTTC
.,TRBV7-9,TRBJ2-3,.,CASSHRTTDTQYF,TGTGCCAGCAGCCATAGGACTACTGATACGCAGTATTTT
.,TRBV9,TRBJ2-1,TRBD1,CASSPRPGTGYFDEQFF,TGTGCCAGCAGCCCCCGACCCGGGACAGGGTATTTCGATGAGCAGTTCTTC
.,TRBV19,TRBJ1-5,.,CASSMLEQGNQPQHF,TGTGCCAGTAGTATGCTGGAACAGGGCAATCAGCCCCAGCATTTT
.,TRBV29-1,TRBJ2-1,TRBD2,CSVEAGGPLNEQFF,TGCAGCGTTGAGGCGGGGGGGCCACTCAATGAGCAGTTCTTC
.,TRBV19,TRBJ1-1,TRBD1,CASSPHRGAGTEAFF,TGTGCCAGTAGTCCCCACAGGGGCGCAGGCACTGAAGCTTTCTTT
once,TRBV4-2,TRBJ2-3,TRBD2,CASSQDGVGGRDTQYF,TGTGCCAGCAGCCAAGATGGAGTGGGGGGGAGAGATACGCAGTATTTT
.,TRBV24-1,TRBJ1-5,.,CATSDLGQPQHF,TGTGCCACCAGTGATTTGGGCCAGCCCCAGCATTTT
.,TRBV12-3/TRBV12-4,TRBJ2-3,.,CASSSGTDTQYF,TGTGCCAGCAGTAGCGGTACAGATACGCAGTATTTT
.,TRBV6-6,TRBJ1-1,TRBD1,CASSYFPGQGEAFF,TGTGCCAGCAGTTACTTCCCGGGACAGGGTGAAGCTTTCTTT
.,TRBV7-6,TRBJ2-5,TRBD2,CASSFLAGAGETQYF,TGTGCCAGCAGCTTCCTAGCGGGGGCGGGGGAGACCCAGTACTTC
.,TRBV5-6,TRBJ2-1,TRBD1,CASSLWRTGKNNEQFF,TGTGCCAGCAGCTTGTGGCGGACAGGGAAAAACAATGAGCAGTTCTTC
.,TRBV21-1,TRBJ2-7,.,CASSSWTSGGPVPPYEQYF,TGTGCCAGCAGCAGCTGGACTAGCGGGGGGCCGGTTCCGCCCTACGAGCAGTACTTC
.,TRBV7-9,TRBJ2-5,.,CASSFSADQETQYF,TGTGCCAGCAGCTTCTCAGCGGACCAAGAGACCCAGTACTTC
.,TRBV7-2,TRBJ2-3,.,CASSPPDGGQADTQYF,TGTGCCAGCAGCCCCCCTGACGGGGGGCAGGCAGATACGCAGTATTTT
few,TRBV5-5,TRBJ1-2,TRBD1,CASSSTGGSYGYTF,TGTGCCAGCAGCTCGACAGGGGGTAGCTATGGCTACACCTTC
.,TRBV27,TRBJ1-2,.,CASSLKAGNYGYTF,TGTGCCAGCAGTTTAAAGGCAGGCAACTATGGCTACACCTTC
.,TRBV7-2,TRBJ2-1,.,CASSPTYNEQFF,TGTGCATCGTCGCCTACCTACAATGAGCAGTTCTTC
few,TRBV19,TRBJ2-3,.,CASSPGELPFTDTQYF,TGTGCCAGTAGTCCCGGGGAGCTGCCCTTCACAGATACGCAGTATTTT
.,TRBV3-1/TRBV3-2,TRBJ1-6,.,CASSPSPYNSPLHF,TGTGCCAGCAGCCCTTCTCCCTATAATTCACCCCTCCACTTT
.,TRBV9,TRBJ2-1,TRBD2,CASSEIAGSYNEQFF,TGTGCCAGCAGTGAGATAGCGGGAAGTTACAATGAGCAGTTCTTC